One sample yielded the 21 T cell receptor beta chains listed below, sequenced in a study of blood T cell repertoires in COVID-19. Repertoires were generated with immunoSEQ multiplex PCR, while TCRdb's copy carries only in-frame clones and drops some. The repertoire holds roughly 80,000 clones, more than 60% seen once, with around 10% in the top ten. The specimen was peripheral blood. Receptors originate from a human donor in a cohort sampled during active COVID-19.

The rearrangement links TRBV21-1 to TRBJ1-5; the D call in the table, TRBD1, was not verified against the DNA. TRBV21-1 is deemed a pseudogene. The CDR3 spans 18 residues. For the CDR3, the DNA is TGTGCCAGCAGCAACTTTGGACAGGGACATTATAGCAATCAGCCCCAGCATTTT. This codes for CASSNFGQGHYSNQPQHF.

The CDR3 nucleotides read TGTGCCAGCAGGCCCGGACACGGAGGGTACTATGGCTACACCTTC. This gives the protein CASRPGHGGYYGYTF. This rearrangement joins TRBV6-5 to TRBJ1-2, with D possibly being TRBD1 (5 bases). This CDR3 contains 15 residues. The germline V gene has CDR1 MNHEY and CDR2 SVGAGI. V dropped 6 bases and J dropped 3 bases, with 17 bases sitting between them.

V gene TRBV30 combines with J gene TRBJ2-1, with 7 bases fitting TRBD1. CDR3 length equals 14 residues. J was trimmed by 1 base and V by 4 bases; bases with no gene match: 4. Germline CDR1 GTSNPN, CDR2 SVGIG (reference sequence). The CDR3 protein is CAWNRGGSYNEQFF. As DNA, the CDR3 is TGTGCCTGGAACAGGGGTGGGTCCTACAATGAGCAGTTCTTC.

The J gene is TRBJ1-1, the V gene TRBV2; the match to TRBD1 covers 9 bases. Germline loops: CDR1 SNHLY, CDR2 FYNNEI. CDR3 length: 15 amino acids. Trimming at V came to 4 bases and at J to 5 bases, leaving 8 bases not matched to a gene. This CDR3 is CASSVLGGQGTEAFF. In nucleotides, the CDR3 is TGTGCCAGCAGTGTTCTCGGGGGACAGGGAACTGAAGCTTTCTTT.

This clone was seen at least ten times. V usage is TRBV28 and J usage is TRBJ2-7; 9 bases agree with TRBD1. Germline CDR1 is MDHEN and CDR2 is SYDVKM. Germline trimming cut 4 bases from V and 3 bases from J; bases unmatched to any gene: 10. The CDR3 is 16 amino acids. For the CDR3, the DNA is TGTGCCAGCAGTTCATCCGGGACAGGGTGGAACTACGAGCAGTACTTC. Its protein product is CASSSSGTGWNYEQYF.

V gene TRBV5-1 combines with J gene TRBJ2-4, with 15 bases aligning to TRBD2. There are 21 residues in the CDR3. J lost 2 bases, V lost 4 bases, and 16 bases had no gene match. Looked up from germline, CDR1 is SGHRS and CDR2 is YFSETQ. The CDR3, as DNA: TGCGCCAGCAGCCCCGGACTAGCGGGGGGGCAGGCCCTTAGGCCCAAAAACATTCAGTACTTC. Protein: CASSPGLAGGQALRPKNIQYF. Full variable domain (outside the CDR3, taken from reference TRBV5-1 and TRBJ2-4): KAGVTQTPRYLIKTRGQQVTLSCSPISGHRSVSWYQQTPGQGLQFLFEYFSETQRNKGNFPGRFSGRQFSNSRSEMNVSTLELGDSALYLCASSPGLAGGQALRPKNIQYFGAGTRLSVL.

The DNA for the CDR3 is TGTGCCAGCAGCTTTTCTCCCCGACTAGCATCCTACAATGAGCAGTTCTTC. Translating gives CASSFSPRLASYNEQFF. The chain uses TRBV7-2 and TRBJ2-1; TRBD2 agrees at 7 bases. In germline, CDR1 is SGHTA, CDR2 FQGNSA. Trimming took 3 bases from V and 1 from J; bases not matched to a gene: 9. CDR3 length: 17 residues.

The CDR3 region is CASSPGGYYEQYF. The CDR3 DNA reads TGTGCCAGCAGCCCAGGAGGGTACTACGAGCAGTACTTC. The chain has TRBV9 and TRBJ2-7, with a possible D match to TRBD2 (6 bases). This CDR3 has 13 amino acids. Germline CDR1 is SGDLS and CDR2 is YYNGEE. Trimming shortened V by 4 bases and J by 3 bases, and 11 bases separated the two germline ends.

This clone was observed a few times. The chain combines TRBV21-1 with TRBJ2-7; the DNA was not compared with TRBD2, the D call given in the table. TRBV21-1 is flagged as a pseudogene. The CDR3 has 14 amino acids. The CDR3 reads CASGRTSGGGEQYF. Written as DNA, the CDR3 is TGTGCCAGCGGGAGGACTAGCGGGGGTGGCGAGCAGTACTTC.

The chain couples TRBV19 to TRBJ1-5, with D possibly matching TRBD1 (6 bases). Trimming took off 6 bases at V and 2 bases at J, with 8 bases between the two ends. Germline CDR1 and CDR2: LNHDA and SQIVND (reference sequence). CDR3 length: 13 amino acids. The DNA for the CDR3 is TGTGCCAGTAGCCACAGGGGCAATCAGCCCCAGCATTTT. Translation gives CASSHRGNQPQHF. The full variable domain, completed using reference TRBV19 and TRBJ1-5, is DGGITQSPKYLFRKEGQNVTLSCEQNLNHDAMYWYRQDPGQGLRLIYYSQIVNDFQKGDIAEGYSVSREKKESFPLTVTSAQKNPTAFYLCASSHRGNQPQHFGDGTRLSIL.

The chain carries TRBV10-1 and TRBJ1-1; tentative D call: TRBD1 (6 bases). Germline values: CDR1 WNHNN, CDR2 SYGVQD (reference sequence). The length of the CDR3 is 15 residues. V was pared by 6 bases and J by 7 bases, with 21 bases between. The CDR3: CASRHVTGGGFEAFF. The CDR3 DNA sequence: TGCGCCAGCAGGCACGTAACAGGCGGGGGCTTTGAAGCTTTCTTT.

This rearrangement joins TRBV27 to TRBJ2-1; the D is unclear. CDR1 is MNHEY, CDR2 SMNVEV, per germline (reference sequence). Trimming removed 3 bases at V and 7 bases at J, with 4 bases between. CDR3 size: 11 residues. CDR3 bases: TGTGCCAGCAGTTTCGGGAATGAGCAGTTCTTC. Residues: CASSFGNEQFF.

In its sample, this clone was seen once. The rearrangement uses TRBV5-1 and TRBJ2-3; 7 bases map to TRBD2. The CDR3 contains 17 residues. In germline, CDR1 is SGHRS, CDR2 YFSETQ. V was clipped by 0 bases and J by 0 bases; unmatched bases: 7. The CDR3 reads CASSLAAGNPSTDTQYF. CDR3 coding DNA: TGCGCCAGCAGCTTGGCAGCGGGAAATCCTAGCACAGATACGCAGTATTTT.

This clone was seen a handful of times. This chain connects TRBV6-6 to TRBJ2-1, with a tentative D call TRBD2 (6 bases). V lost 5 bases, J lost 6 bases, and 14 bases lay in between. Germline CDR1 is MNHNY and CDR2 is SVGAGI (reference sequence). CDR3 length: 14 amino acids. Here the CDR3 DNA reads TGTGCCAGCAGTACCGGGGGAAGGTTCAATGAGCAGTTCTTC. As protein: CASSTGGRFNEQFF.

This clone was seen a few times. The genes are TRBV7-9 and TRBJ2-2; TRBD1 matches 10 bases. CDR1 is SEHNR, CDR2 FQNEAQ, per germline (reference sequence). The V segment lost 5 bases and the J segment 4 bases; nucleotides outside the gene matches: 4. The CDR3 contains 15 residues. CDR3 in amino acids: CASSAGTGVTGELFF. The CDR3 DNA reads TGTGCCAGCAGCGCCGGGACAGGGGTCACCGGGGAGCTGTTTTTT.

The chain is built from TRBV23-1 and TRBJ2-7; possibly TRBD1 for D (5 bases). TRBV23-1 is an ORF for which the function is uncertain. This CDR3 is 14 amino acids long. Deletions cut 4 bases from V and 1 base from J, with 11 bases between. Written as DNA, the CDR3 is TGCGCCAGCAGTCCCCAGGGTACTTCCTACGAGCAGTACTTC. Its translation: CASSPQGTSYEQYF.

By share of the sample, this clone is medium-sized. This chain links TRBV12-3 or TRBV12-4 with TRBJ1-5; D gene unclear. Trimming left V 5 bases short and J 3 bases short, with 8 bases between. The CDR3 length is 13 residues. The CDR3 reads CASSARDNQPQHF. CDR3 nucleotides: TGTGCCAGCAGTGCCCGGGACAATCAGCCCCAGCATTTT.

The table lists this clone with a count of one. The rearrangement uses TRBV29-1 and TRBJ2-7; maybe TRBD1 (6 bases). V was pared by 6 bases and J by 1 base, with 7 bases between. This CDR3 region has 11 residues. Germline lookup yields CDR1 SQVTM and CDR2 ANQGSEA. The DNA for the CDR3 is TGCAGCGTGGGACAATCCTACGAGCAGTACTTC. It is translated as CSVGQSYEQYF.

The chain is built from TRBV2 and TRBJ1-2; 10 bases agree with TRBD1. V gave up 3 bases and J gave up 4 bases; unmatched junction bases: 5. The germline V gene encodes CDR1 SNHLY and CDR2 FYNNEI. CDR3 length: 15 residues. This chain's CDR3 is CASSEGTGVIYGYTF. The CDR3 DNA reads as TGTGCCAGCAGTGAGGGGACAGGGGTAATCTATGGCTACACCTTC.

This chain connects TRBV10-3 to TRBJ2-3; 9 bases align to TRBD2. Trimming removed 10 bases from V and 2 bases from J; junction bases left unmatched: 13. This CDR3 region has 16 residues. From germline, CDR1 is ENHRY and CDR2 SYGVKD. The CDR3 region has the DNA TGTGCCACCCGCGGGACTCGCGGGGGGGCCACAGATACGCAGTATTTT. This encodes CATRGTRGGATDTQYF.

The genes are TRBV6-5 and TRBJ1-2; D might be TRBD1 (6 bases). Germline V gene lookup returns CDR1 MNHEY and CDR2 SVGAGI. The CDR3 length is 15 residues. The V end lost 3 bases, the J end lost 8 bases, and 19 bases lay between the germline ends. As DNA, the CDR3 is TGTGCCAGCAGTTATTCGGGGTTGGGGACACGAGGCTACACCTTC. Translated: CASSYSGLGTRGYTF.